The source of this T cell receptor beta chain is a study of tissue T cells after allogeneic stem cell transplantation. Noted time point: mouse harvest day 7 after allogeneic transplant. Each mouse received 10^7 T-cell-depleted marrow cells plus 10^6 splenic CD5+ T cells by tail vein. This mouse GVHD model was MHC-mismatched B6 to BALB/c, profiled day 7 or 14. As regards this clone: Its antigen is not known. The listed genes are named as in mouse. Read coverage stops 1 residue before the CDR3 terminus; the germline J gene supplies the remainder.

The method was immunoSEQ multiplex PCR; TCRdb's version includes in-frame clones alone and lacks a portion of them. The data contain approximately 6,700 clones, 40% to 55% of them seen just once; the ten biggest clones take up approximately 3.5%. General study results and limits: Blood and spleen captured only part of the tissue TCR repertoire.

This CDR3 has 14 amino acids. The germline V gene encodes CDR1 LGHNA and CDR2 YSYQKL. Trimming took 4 bases from V and 0 from J, leaving 8 bases between them. The chain carries TRBV2 and TRBJ2-4; no firm D call. Input material: gut tissue. The TCR was taken from a female BALB/c mouse given C57BL/6 T cells with graft-versus-host disease after an allogeneic hematopoietic cell transplant. This CDR3 reads CASSPHNSQNTLYF. The CDR3 DNA, read in part, is TGTGCCAGCAGCCCTCACAATAGTCAAAACACCTTGTAC. Full variable domain (rest looked up from reference TRBV2 and TRBJ2-4): DPKIIQKPKYLVAVTGSEKILICEQYLGHNAMYWYRQSAKKPLEFMFSYSYQKLMDNQTASSRFQPQSSKKNHLDLQITALKPDDSATYFCASSPHNSQNTLYFGAGTRLSVL.